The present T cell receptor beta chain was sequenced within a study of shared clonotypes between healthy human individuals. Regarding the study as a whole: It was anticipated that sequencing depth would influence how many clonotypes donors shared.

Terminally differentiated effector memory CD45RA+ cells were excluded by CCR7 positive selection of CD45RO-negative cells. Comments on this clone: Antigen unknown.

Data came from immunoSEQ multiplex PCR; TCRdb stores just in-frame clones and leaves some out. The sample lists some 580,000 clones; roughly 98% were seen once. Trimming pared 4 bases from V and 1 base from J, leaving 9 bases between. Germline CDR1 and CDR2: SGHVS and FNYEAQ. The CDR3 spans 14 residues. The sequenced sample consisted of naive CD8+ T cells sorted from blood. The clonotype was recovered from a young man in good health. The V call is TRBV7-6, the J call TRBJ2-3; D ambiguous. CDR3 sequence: CASSSKSGTDTQYF. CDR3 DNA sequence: TGTGCCAGCAGCTCTAAATCCGGCACAGATACGCAGTATTTT.